This TCR beta chain was found in a study of shared clonotypes between healthy human individuals. The CDR3 sequence is 15 residues long. Germline V lookup: CDR1 SGHRS, CDR2 YFSETQ. V lost 7 bases to trimming and J lost 1 base, with 14 bases between them. This clone was counted at least ten times. The assay was immunoSEQ multiplex PCR, and TCRdb's table has in-frame clones only and misses some. This sample has some 1 million clones, with about 75% found just once. Sequencing was performed on memory CD4+ T cells sorted from blood. Subset in this sample: CD45RA-negative fraction. The TCR was taken from a man between 18 and 29 years old in good health. V is TRBV5-1 and J is TRBJ2-2; D might be TRBD1 (6 bases). The CDR3 DNA follows: TGCGCCAGCTACCCACAGGGAAAGAACACCGGGGAGCTGTTTTTT. It yields the protein CASYPQGKNTGELFF.